This note documents a single T cell receptor beta chain sequence. Its antigen is unidentified. These data come from a study of cytomegalovirus exposure and HLA in healthy donors. This table comes from immunoSEQ multiplex PCR, and its TCRdb copy is limited to in-frame clones, with some not included. The sample lists over 150,000 clones, around 84% seen once, with approximately 15% in the top ten. Overall study results and limits: The classifier reportedly diagnosed cytomegalovirus status with high sensitivity and specificity.

CDR3 size: 16 residues. V shed 5 bases, J shed 4 bases, and the junction held 11 bases outside the gene matches. CDR1 and CDR2 from the germline V gene are SEHNR and FQNEAQ (reference sequence). The source is a man in his late teens or twenties in good health and CMV-seropositive. The V gene is TRBV7-9, the J gene TRBJ2-1, with 7 bases lining up with TRBD2. Sample: PBMCs. CDR3 DNA: TGTGCCAGCAGCCCGGCGGGCGGGAGACAATACAATGAGCAGTTCTTC. Translated: CASSPAGGRQYNEQFF.